This entry concerns a single T cell receptor (beta chain). The method was immunoSEQ multiplex PCR; TCRdb's version includes in-frame clones alone and lacks a portion of them. The sample holds around 300,000 clones, 90% seen once. This entry comes from a study of blood T cell repertoires in COVID-19. The V gene's germline CDR1 is SGHRS and CDR2 YFSETQ. The CDR3 runs 17 residues. V lost 1 base and J lost 3, with 19 bases in between. This chain uses TRBV5-1 with TRBJ2-5; TRBD2 is a possible D gene (5 bases). The sequencing sample was made of peripheral blood. This clonotype originated in a woman in her thirties or forties with acute or convalescent COVID-19. CDR3: CASSLLGGRRPEETQYF. The DNA for the CDR3 is TGCGCCAGCAGCTTGTTAGGAGGCAGGCGCCCGGAAGAGACCCAGTACTTC.